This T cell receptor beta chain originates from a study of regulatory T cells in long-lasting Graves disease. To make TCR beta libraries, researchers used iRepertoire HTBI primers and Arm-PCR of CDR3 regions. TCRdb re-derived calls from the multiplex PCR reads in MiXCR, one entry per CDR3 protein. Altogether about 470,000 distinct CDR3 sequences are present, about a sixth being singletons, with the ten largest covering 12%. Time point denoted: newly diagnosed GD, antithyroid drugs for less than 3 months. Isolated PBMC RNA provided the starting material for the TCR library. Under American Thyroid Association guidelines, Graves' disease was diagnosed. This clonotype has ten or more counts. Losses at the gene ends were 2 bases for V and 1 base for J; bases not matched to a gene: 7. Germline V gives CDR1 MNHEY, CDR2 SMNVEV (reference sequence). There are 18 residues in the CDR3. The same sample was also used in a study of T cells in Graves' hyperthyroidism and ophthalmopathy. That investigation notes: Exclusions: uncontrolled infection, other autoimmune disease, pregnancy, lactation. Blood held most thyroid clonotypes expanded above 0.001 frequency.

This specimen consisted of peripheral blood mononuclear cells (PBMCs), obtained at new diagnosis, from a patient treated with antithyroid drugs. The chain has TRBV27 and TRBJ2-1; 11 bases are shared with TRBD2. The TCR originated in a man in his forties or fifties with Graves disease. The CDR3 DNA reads TGTGCCAGCAGTTTAAGAGGGGCTAGCGGGAGGTCCTACAATGAGCAGTTCTTC. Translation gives CASSLRGASGRSYNEQFF.